The rows below give T cell receptor beta chains drawn from one sample of a study of control samples from healthy donors and cancer patients. Sequenced by immunoSEQ multiplex PCR; TCRdb stores in-frame clones only, minus some. The data show around 170,000 clones, with around 90% seen just once and roughly 1.3% held by the top ten. The sample taken for sequencing was blood. The receptors derive from a man aged 30-40 years in good health. CDR3s include the opening cysteine and the closing phenylalanine or tryptophan. A D gene is named only where the DNA matches it firmly. Clone size, where shown, is once, few, many, or a class for clones that have expanded.

D gene	V gene	J gene	clone size	CDR3 protein	CDR3 DNA
.	TRBV6-5	TRBJ1-1	.	CASRSTENTEAFF	TGTGCCAGCAGATCCACCGAGAACACTGAAGCTTTCTTT
.	TRBV11-2	TRBJ2-7	once	CASSLAGSNEQYF	TGTGCCAGCAGCTTAGCGGGGTCCAACGAGCAGTACTTC
TRBD2	TRBV24-1	TRBJ2-3	once	CATSEAGGNTDTQYF	TGTGCCACCAGTGAAGCGGGAGGGAACACAGATACGCAGTATTTT
.	TRBV4-1	TRBJ1-1	.	CASSQWGQGSHTEAFF	TGCGCCAGCAGCCAATGGGGGCAGGGTTCGCACACTGAAGCTTTCTTT
.	TRBV27	TRBJ1-2	.	CASSLRPRGTSYGYTF	TGTGCCAGCAGTTTAAGGCCAAGAGGGACAAGCTATGGCTACACCTTC
.	TRBV6-1	TRBJ1-4	.	CASSDRNEKLFF	TGTGCCAGCAGTGATCGAAATGAAAAACTGTTTTTT
.	TRBV4-3	TRBJ2-1	.	CASSQQELREQFF	TGCGCCAGCAGCCAACAGGAGCTTAGGGAGCAGTTCTTC
.	TRBV28	TRBJ1-5	.	CASSFGGARSNQPQHF	TGTGCCAGCAGTTTTGGAGGGGCCAGAAGCAATCAGCCCCAGCATTTT
TRBD2	TRBV29-1	TRBJ2-1	.	CSVQGGSLSENEQFF	TGCAGCGTCCAGGGCGGGAGTCTTTCCGAAAATGAGCAGTTCTTC
.	TRBV7-9	TRBJ1-1	.	CASSMNTEAFF	TGTGCCAGCAGCATGAACACTGAAGCTTTCTTT
.	TRBV5-5	TRBJ2-2	.	CASSFVDGRELFF	TGTGCCAGCAGCTTTGTAGACGGACGGGAGCTGTTTTTT
.	TRBV29-1	TRBJ1-5	.	CSVVENSNQPQHF	TGCAGCGTTGTCGAAAATAGCAATCAGCCCCAGCATTTT
.	TRBV28	TRBJ1-5	.	CASILNPGSNQPQHF	TGTGCCAGCATCTTAAACCCAGGTAGCAATCAGCCCCAGCATTTT
TRBD1	TRBV11-2	TRBJ2-7	.	CASSLYRGDVYEQYF	TGTGCCAGCAGCTTGTACAGGGGGGATGTCTACGAGCAGTACTTC
.	TRBV27	TRBJ2-2	.	CASSRRGRNTGELFF	TGTGCCAGCAGCCGCCGGGGGCGGAACACCGGGGAGCTGTTTTTT
TRBD2	TRBV7-9	TRBJ2-7	once	CASSLAEAGGYEQYF	TGTGCCAGCAGCTTAGCAGAAGCGGGGGGTTACGAGCAGTACTTC
.	TRBV5-1	TRBJ2-3	.	CASSPGTTDTQYF	TGCGCCAGCAGCCCAGGAACCACAGATACGCAGTATTTT
.	TRBV30	TRBJ1-3	.	CAWDRRSGNTIYF	TGTGCCTGGGATAGGCGGTCTGGAAACACCATATATTTT
.	TRBV3-1/TRBV3-2	TRBJ1-1	.	CASSHGYRTEAFF	TGTGCCAGCAGCCACGGATACAGGACTGAAGCTTTCTTT
TRBD2	TRBV27	TRBJ2-1	.	CASSFVSGRAQYEQFF	TGTGCCAGCAGTTTTGTGAGCGGGAGGGCCCAGTATGAGCAGTTCTTC
.	TRBV4-3	TRBJ2-2	once	CASSPRPAGELFF	TGCGCCAGCAGCCCCCGGCCAGCCGGGGAGCTGTTTTTT
TRBD1	TRBV24-1	TRBJ2-5	.	CATSESGTGKKETQYF	TGTGCCACCAGTGAGTCCGGGACAGGAAAAAAAGAGACCCAGTACTTC
.	TRBV3-1/TRBV3-2	TRBJ1-3	.	CASSLYSTGSGNTIYF	TGTGCCAGCAGCCTCTACTCGACAGGCTCTGGAAACACCATATATTTT
TRBD1	TRBV7-9	TRBJ2-3	.	CASSFGQGASDTQYF	TGTGCCAGCAGCTTCGGACAGGGGGCCTCAGATACGCAGTATTTT
.	TRBV7-9	TRBJ1-2	.	CASSLAIGDNPNYGYTF	TGTGCCAGCAGCTTAGCGATCGGGGACAACCCTAACTATGGCTACACCTTC
TRBD1	TRBV5-6	TRBJ2-2	few	CASSLAGDRFLTGELFF	TGTGCCAGCAGCTTGGCCGGGGACAGGTTCTTGACCGGGGAGCTGTTTTTT
.	TRBV7-9	TRBJ2-1	.	CASSPVGNEQFF	TGTGCCAGCAGCCCGGTAGGCAATGAGCAGTTCTTC
.	TRBV11-2	TRBJ1-3	.	CASSLDSRRDTIYF	TGTGCCAGCAGCTTAGATTCCAGAAGGGACACCATATATTTT
.	TRBV19	TRBJ1-5	.	CASSGAENQPQHF	TGTGCCAGTAGTGGGGCGGAGAATCAGCCCCAGCATTTT
TRBD2	TRBV11-3	TRBJ2-7	.	CASSLVQMGTSDSYEQYF	TGTGCCAGCAGCTTAGTTCAGATGGGGACTAGCGATTCCTACGAGCAGTACTTC
.	TRBV4-1	TRBJ1-5	once	CASSQVGYVQPQHF	TGCGCCAGCAGCCAAGTGGGGTATGTTCAGCCCCAGCATTTT
TRBD1	TRBV6-5	TRBJ1-6	.	CASSYSPTGNSPLHF	TGTGCCAGCAGTTACTCCCCGACAGGGAATTCACCCCTCCACTTT
TRBD2	TRBV10-1	TRBJ2-3	.	CASSASGGTDTQYF	TGCGCCAGCAGTGCAAGCGGGGGCACAGATACGCAGTATTTT
TRBD2	TRBV18	TRBJ2-5	.	CASSLQAGSGETQYF	TGTGCCAGCTCACTTCAAGCGGGGTCGGGGGAGACCCAGTACTTC
.	TRBV19	TRBJ2-3	.	CASSISHLADTQYF	TGTGCCAGTAGTATCTCCCATTTGGCAGATACGCAGTATTTT
.	TRBV5-1	TRBJ2-6	.	CASRWQANTGANVLTF	TGCGCCAGCAGGTGGCAGGCCAACACTGGGGCCAACGTCCTGACTTTC
TRBD1	TRBV6-5	TRBJ2-7	.	CASREGQGAPNEQYF	TGTGCCAGCAGGGAGGGACAGGGGGCACCCAACGAGCAGTACTTC
.	TRBV5-4	TRBJ2-3	.	CASTRDSDTQYF	TGTGCCAGCACCCGGGATTCAGATACGCAGTATTTT
.	TRBV7-2	TRBJ1-1	once	CASSLVPVRLNTEAFF	TGTGCCAGCAGCTTAGTTCCAGTGCGGTTGAACACTGAAGCTTTCTTT
.	TRBV5-1	TRBJ1-2	.	CASSLEANYGYTF	TGCGCCAGCAGCTTGGAGGCTAACTATGGCTACACCTTC
.	TRBV6-1	TRBJ1-2	.	CASSEGSELSGYTF	TGTGCCAGCAGTGAAGGTTCGGAACTCTCAGGCTACACCTTC
.	TRBV6-2/TRBV6-3	TRBJ2-1	.	CASSLSAGHEQFF	TGTGCCAGCAGTCTGTCGGCGGGTCATGAGCAGTTCTTC
.	TRBV9	TRBJ2-2	.	CASSFTTGPAGELFF	TGTGCCAGCAGCTTTACTACAGGGCCCGCCGGGGAGCTGTTTTTT
.	TRBV7-8	TRBJ1-1	.	CASSIQSGPNTEAFF	TGTGCCAGCAGCATACAATCCGGTCCCAACACTGAAGCTTTCTTT
.	TRBV4-1	TRBJ2-7	.	CASSQDARAGSYEQYF	TGCGCCAGCAGCCAAGATGCCAGGGCAGGGTCCTACGAGCAGTACTTC
TRBD2	TRBV25-1	TRBJ2-1	once	CASTAGTSGREFF	TGTGCCAGCACTGCCGGGACTAGCGGGAGGGAGTTCTTC
.	TRBV7-2	TRBJ2-7	.	CASSRPVSYEQYF	TGTGCCAGCAGCCGCCCCGTCTCCTACGAGCAGTACTTC
TRBD1	TRBV6-5	TRBJ2-3	once	CASSFGQASDTQYF	TGTGCCAGCAGTTTCGGACAGGCGTCAGATACGCAGTATTTT